This T cell receptor (beta chain) was documented in a study of blood T cell repertoires in COVID-19. About the research overall: Acute and convalescent COVID-19 samples came from the United States, Italy and Spain. PBMCs, B-cell-depleted T cells, or T cells provided the cDNA or gDNA that made up the material.

The authors' processing: Amplification with reference gene primers provided the estimates of nucleated cell counts. This table comes from immunoSEQ multiplex PCR, and its TCRdb copy is limited to in-frame clones, with some not included. Clonal size and the V and J genes are those of that table, whereas D and trimming came from the DNA. The table lists under 130,000 clones, approximately 70% of them singletons, with approximately 5.9% in the top ten. With 6 bases removed from V and 7 bases from J, the gap between germline ends came to 12 bases. The CDR3 loop spans 13 amino acids. The sequenced sample was peripheral blood. V usage is TRBV12-3 or TRBV12-4 and J usage is TRBJ1-4; D is undetermined. This clonotype was obtained from a man at least 80 years old with acute or convalescent COVID-19. CDR3 sequence reads: CASSSLVGEKLFF. The CDR3 DNA reads as TGTGCCAGCAGCTCCTTAGTTGGTGAAAAACTGTTTTTT.